The rows below give T cell receptor beta chains drawn from one sample of a study of blood T cell repertoires in COVID-19. Here immunoSEQ multiplex PCR was the method, and the copy in TCRdb shows in-frame clones only, minus some. The profile shows 200,000 to 250,000 clones, about 87% of them singletons. The sequenced material came from peripheral blood. These receptor sequences come from a man between 65 and 79 years old with acute or convalescent COVID-19. Each CDR3 is given with its conserved first and last residue. The D gene is left open where the match is weak. Some rows have no size entry. The others give once, few or many, or a class for an expanded clone.

cdr3_aa	cdr3_nt	j_call	d_call	clone_size	cdr3_length	v_call
CASSRDRGQDEQFF	TGTGCCAGCTCACGGGACAGGGGGCAGGATGAGCAGTTCTTC	TRBJ2-1	TRBD1	-	14	TRBV18
CASRGSGRGYEQYF	TGTGCCAGCAGGGGTAGCGGGAGAGGGTACGAGCAGTACTTC	TRBJ2-7	TRBD2	-	14	TRBV27
CASSSQGYEQYF	TGCGCCAGCAGCTCACAGGGCTACGAGCAGTACTTC	TRBJ2-7	-	-	12	TRBV5-1
CASRTPGQGADAFF	TGTGCCAGCAGAACACCGGGACAGGGGGCTGACGCTTTCTTT	TRBJ1-1	TRBD1	-	14	TRBV6-5
CASSQTSGHTDTQYF	TGTGCCAGCAGCCAAACTAGCGGGCACACAGATACGCAGTATTTT	TRBJ2-3	TRBD2	-	15	TRBV14
CASSSSGTAFYEQYF	TGTGCCAGCAGCTCGTCCGGGACAGCCTTCTACGAGCAGTACTTC	TRBJ2-7	TRBD1	-	15	TRBV4-2
CASSAGGWVNQPQHF	TGTGCCAGCAGCGCTGGGGGGTGGGTCAATCAGCCCCAGCATTTT	TRBJ1-5	-	-	15	TRBV9
CASRLGTGGQETQYF	TGTGCCAGCAGGCTTGGGACAGGGGGCCAAGAGACCCAGTACTTC	TRBJ2-5	TRBD1	-	15	TRBV28
CASSIWGGSVNTEAFF	TGTGCCAGTAGTATATGGGGGGGTTCGGTGAACACTGAAGCTTTCTTT	TRBJ1-1	-	-	16	TRBV19
CASSRDSNTEAFF	TGTGCCAGCAGCCGGGACAGCAACACTGAAGCTTTCTTT	TRBJ1-1	TRBD1	few	13	TRBV7-3
CASSEQGSGYGYTF	TGTGCCAGCAGTGAGCAGGGCTCAGGATATGGCTACACCTTC	TRBJ1-2	-	-	14	TRBV6-1
CASSVLAGGSTDTQYF	TGCGCCAGCAGCGTACTAGCGGGAGGGTCCACAGATACGCAGTATTTT	TRBJ2-3	TRBD2	-	16	TRBV5-1
CASSLGIWGTPHTADTQYF	TGTGCCAGCAGTTTAGGAATCTGGGGCACCCCCCATACGGCAGATACGCAGTATTTT	TRBJ2-3	-	-	19	TRBV27
CASSKQGARTDTQYF	TGTGCCAGCAGTAAACAGGGGGCGCGGACAGATACGCAGTATTTT	TRBJ2-3	TRBD1	-	15	TRBV6-5
CASSPQGGIVGYEQYF	TGTGCCAGCTCACCGCAGGGAGGGATAGTGGGCTACGAGCAGTACTTC	TRBJ2-7	TRBD2	-	16	TRBV18
CASSSGTSGTDTQYF	TGTGCCAGCAGTTCCGGGACTAGCGGCACAGATACGCAGTATTTT	TRBJ2-3	TRBD2	-	15	TRBV27
CASSSDRGRPPLHF	TGTGCCAGCAGTTCGGACAGGGGACGGCCACCCCTCCACTTT	TRBJ1-6	TRBD1	few	14	TRBV2
CASSLGSSYNEQFF	TGCGCCAGCAGCTTGGGGAGTTCCTACAATGAGCAGTTCTTC	TRBJ2-1	-	-	14	TRBV5-1
CASRQQGAGNTEAFF	TGTGCCAGCAGACAACAGGGGGCTGGGAACACTGAAGCTTTCTTT	TRBJ1-1	TRBD1	-	15	TRBV6-5
CASSSTGDPNEKLFF	TGTGCCAGCAGCTCGACAGGGGATCCTAATGAAAAACTGTTTTTT	TRBJ1-4	TRBD1	-	15	TRBV7-3
CAWNTGGSSNQPQHF	TGTGCCTGGAACACGGGGGGGTCTAGCAATCAGCCCCAGCATTTT	TRBJ1-5	-	-	15	TRBV30
CASTPLAGVNEQFF	TGTGCCAGCACCCCTTTAGCGGGAGTTAATGAGCAGTTCTTC	TRBJ2-1	TRBD2	once	14	TRBV13
CASSSNGGVGYGYTF	TGTGCCAGCAGCTCCAACGGGGGGGTAGGGTATGGCTACACCTTC	TRBJ1-2	-	-	15	TRBV7-9
CASSLELVGELFF	TGTGCCAGCAGCTTGGAACTAGTTGGGGAGCTGTTTTTT	TRBJ2-2	-	-	13	TRBV5-5
CASSSQGYGYTF	TGTGCCAGCAGCTCTCAGGGCTATGGCTACACCTTC	TRBJ1-2	-	-	12	TRBV7-2
CASSYSRQGAFF	TGTGCCAGCAGTTACTCGAGGCAGGGAGCTTTCTTT	TRBJ1-1	-	once	12	TRBV6-2/TRBV6-3
CASSLTSGLSGELFF	TGCGCCAGCAGTTTAACTTCCGGACTATCCGGGGAGCTGTTTTTT	TRBJ2-2	-	-	15	TRBV5-1
CASSHRTRAFF	TGTGCCAGTAGCCACAGGACTAGGGCTTTCTTT	TRBJ1-1	-	-	11	TRBV19
CASSTGWVGETQYF	TGCGCCAGCAGCACAGGGTGGGTCGGGGAGACCCAGTACTTC	TRBJ2-5	-	-	14	TRBV5-1
CAIRGTPTGELFF	TGTGCCATCAGGGGGACACCCACCGGGGAGCTGTTTTTT	TRBJ2-2	-	-	13	TRBV10-3
CASSSGRAQFGQPQHF	TGTGCCAGTAGTTCAGGGAGGGCCCAATTTGGTCAGCCCCAGCATTTT	TRBJ1-5	-	few	16	TRBV19
CASSLGRGNQPQHF	TGTGCCAGCAGTTTAGGCAGGGGTAATCAGCCCCAGCATTTT	TRBJ1-5	-	-	14	TRBV27
CASSEAQTPGTSGTRQYF	TGTGCCAGCAGTGAAGCGCAAACTCCCGGGACTAGCGGGACCAGGCAGTACTTC	TRBJ2-7	TRBD2	-	18	TRBV2
CASGSLAGTHNEQFF	TGTGCTAGTGGTTCCTTAGCGGGGACCCACAATGAGCAGTTCTTC	TRBJ2-1	TRBD2	-	15	TRBV12-5
CASSKNTATNEKLFF	TGTGCCAGCAGCAAAAACACCGCAACTAATGAAAAACTGTTTTTT	TRBJ1-4	-	-	15	TRBV7-9
CASSREGTSGSLLF	TGTGCCAGCAGCCGAGAGGGGACTAGCGGGAGCTTACTCTTC	TRBJ2-1	TRBD2	-	14	TRBV3-1/TRBV3-2
CASSPGQGAVGANVLTF	TGTGCCAGCAGTCCAGGACAGGGGGCTGTTGGGGCCAACGTCCTGACTTTC	TRBJ2-6	TRBD1	-	17	TRBV6-6
CASSFGGTSGTSAYEQYF	TGTGCCAGCAGTTTCGGGGGGACTAGCGGGACTAGTGCCTACGAGCAGTACTTC	TRBJ2-7	TRBD2	-	18	TRBV27
CASSFPGESTEAFF	TGTGCCAGCAGTTTCCCGGGAGAGAGCACTGAAGCTTTCTTT	TRBJ1-1	-	-	14	TRBV28
CAISESKDSSNQPQHF	TGTGCCATCAGTGAGTCGAAGGACAGTAGCAATCAGCCCCAGCATTTT	TRBJ1-5	-	-	16	TRBV10-3
CASSLATGVATEAFF	TGTGCCAGCAGCTTAGCAACGGGGGTGGCCACTGAAGCTTTCTTT	TRBJ1-1	-	-	15	TRBV7-2
CASSVVAGGGYTF	TGTGCCAGCAGCGTAGTTGCAGGGGGTGGCTACACCTTC	TRBJ1-2	TRBD1	once	13	TRBV9